These 26 T cell receptor beta chains were sequenced from one sample in a study of CD8 T cells in ankylosing spondylitis. These receptors have no identified antigens. TCRdb re-called the 5' RACE reads with MiXCR, one entry per CDR3 protein. The table has about 510,000 distinct CDR3 sequences, roughly 5% seen once. Study-wide points: Ankylosing spondylitis blood appeared to be characterized by a TCR beta motif of roughly eight highly homologous variants.

The specimen was blood, either unsorted or a sorted T cell fraction (not recorded which). The receptors here all came from a male donor with ankylosing spondylitis.

This clonotype was counted many times. The gene calls are TRBV20-1 and TRBJ1-2, with 9 bases matching TRBD1. The CDR3 extends over 16 amino acids. The ends lost 1 base at V and 1 base at J; junction bases unmatched: 7. In germline, CDR1 is DFQATT, CDR2 SNEGSKA (reference sequence). CDR3 sequence (DNA): TGCAGTGCTAGAGCGGTGGGGACAGGGCGTAACTATGGCTACACCTTC. This gives the protein CSARAVGTGRNYGYTF.

In its sample, this clonotype was seen many times. The rearrangement links TRBV7-9 to TRBJ1-2, with 8 bases matching TRBD1. Germline V lookup: CDR1 SEHNR, CDR2 FQNEAQ (reference sequence). V was pared by 4 bases and J by 4 bases, with 5 bases of the junction left unmatched. This CDR3 has 14 residues. CDR3 in amino acids: CASSSRTGPYGYTF. The CDR3 DNA reads as TGTGCCAGCAGCTCTCGGACAGGGCCCTATGGCTACACCTTC.

In its sample, this clonotype was seen many times. The chain employs TRBV9 and TRBJ1-1; D call uncertain. Germline V CDR1 and CDR2: SGDLS, YYNGEE. The V gene lost 0 bases and the J gene lost 1 base, with 16 bases spanning the gap. This CDR3 has 17 residues. The CDR3 here is CASSVVPVGGKNTEAFF. DNA for the CDR3: TGTGCCAGCAGCGTAGTTCCAGTGGGCGGTAAGAACACTGAAGCTTTCTTT.

This clonotype was counted many times. V gene TRBV28 combines with J gene TRBJ2-5; TRBD1 might be the D (6 bases). Trimming cost V 3 bases and J 5 bases, with 10 bases left between them. Germline CDR1 MDHEN, CDR2 SYDVKM. CDR3 length: 13 residues. The CDR3 spells CASSFRDTETQYF. In DNA form, the CDR3 reads TGTGCCAGCAGTTTCCGGGACACCGAGACCCAGTACTTC.

This clonotype has ten or more counts. V and J are TRBV29-1 and TRBJ2-5; D is uncertain. Trimming left V 4 bases short and J 3 bases short, with 9 bases between. The germline V gene encodes CDR1 SQVTM and CDR2 ANQGSEA. The CDR3 has 12 amino acids. CDR3 nucleotides: TGCAGCGTTGGTCGGGTGAAAGAGACCCAGTACTTC. This gives the protein CSVGRVKETQYF. The variable domain in full, completed from reference TRBV29-1 and TRBJ2-5, reads SAVISQKPSRDICQRGTSLTIQCQVDSQVTMMFWYRQQPGQSLTLIATANQGSEATYESGFVIDKFPISRPNLTFSTLTVSNMSPEDSSIYLCSVGRVKETQYFGPGTRLLVL.

This clonotype was observed at least ten times. The rearrangement uses TRBV15 and TRBJ2-5; tentatively, D is TRBD2 (5 bases). Trimming took off 5 bases at V and 2 bases at J, with 12 bases between the two ends. The CDR3 totals 14 residues. Germline V gene lookup returns CDR1 LNHNV and CDR2 YYDKDF (reference sequence). This chain's CDR3 is CATSQGLEQETQYF. In DNA, the CDR3 is TGTGCCACCAGCCAAGGACTCGAACAAGAGACCCAGTACTTC.

This clonotype was found many times. CDR3 in amino acids: CASSTYRESGELFF. CDR3 DNA sequence: TGCGCCAGCAGCACCTACAGGGAATCCGGGGAGCTGTTTTTT. The chain recombines TRBV5-1 with TRBJ2-2, with D possibly matching TRBD1 (6 bases). The germline V gene encodes CDR1 SGHRS and CDR2 YFSETQ. The CDR3 totals 14 residues. The germline V and J ends were trimmed by 4 bases and 6 bases, with 13 bases remaining between them.

This clonotype was recorded many times. The chain uses TRBV20-1 and TRBJ2-7; 13 positions agree with TRBD2. Germline V gene data show CDR1 as DFQATT and CDR2 as SNEGSKA (reference sequence). J gave up 4 bases and V 3 bases, and 18 bases lay outside the gene matches. The CDR3 runs to 19 residues. The CDR3 sequence: CSARGLHGLAGVTLYEQYF. Here the CDR3 DNA reads TGCAGTGCTAGGGGACTTCATGGACTAGCGGGAGTGACACTTTACGAGCAGTACTTC.

This clonotype occurred a few times. The J gene is TRBJ2-7, the V gene TRBV29-1; D is ambiguous. Germline CDR1 is SQVTM and CDR2 is ANQGSEA. Trimming pared 0 bases from V and 10 bases from J, leaving 16 bases between. The CDR3 spans 13 residues. CDR3 coding DNA: TGCAGCGTTGAAGATCAATGGACCACGGACCAGTACTTC. It translates to CSVEDQWTTDQYF.

In its sample, this clonotype was seen many times. The rearrangement links TRBV20-1 to TRBJ2-3, with D perhaps TRBD2 (6 bases). The germline V gene encodes CDR1 DFQATT and CDR2 SNEGSKA (reference sequence). Between the trimmed V and J ends, which lost 6 bases and 6 bases, there was a span of 22 bases. CDR3 length: 15 amino acids. CDR3 in DNA: TGCAGTGCCCGGGACTGGACCTCCGGGATTGATACGCAGTATTTT. Its protein product is CSARDWTSGIDTQYF.

A remark on this clonotype: A junction boundary mismatches the germline segment, possibly from a read error. The chain employs TRBV6-4 and TRBJ2-1; D uncertain. The germline gives CDR1 MRHNA, CDR2 SNTAGT. The CDR3 length is 14 residues. CDR3 region: CAISKGPGPNEQLF. The CDR3, as DNA: TGTGCCATCAGTAAAGGACCCGGCCCCAATGAGCAGCTCTTC.

The table lists this clonotype with a few counts. The V gene is TRBV20-1, the J gene TRBJ2-1; TRBD2 aligns across 7 bases. Germline values: CDR1 DFQATT, CDR2 SNEGSKA (reference sequence). V lost 4 bases, J lost 9 bases, and 9 bases stayed unmatched. The CDR3 length is 13 residues. The CDR3 loop is CSANYLGGTEQFF. CDR3 nucleotides: TGCAGTGCTAACTACTTGGGGGGGACTGAGCAGTTCTTC.

In its sample, this clonotype was seen a few times. V usage is TRBV12-3 or TRBV12-4 and J usage is TRBJ2-7; 8 bases align to TRBD1. With V trimmed by 4 bases and J by 0 bases, 5 bases remained unmatched. This CDR3 is 15 amino acids long. The CDR3 region is CASSSRDRYSYEQYF. CDR3 DNA: TGTGCCAGCAGTTCGCGGGACAGGTACTCCTACGAGCAGTACTTC.

This clonotype appeared many times. This chain links TRBV7-8 with TRBJ2-7; 14 bases are a match to TRBD2. CDR1 SGHVS and CDR2 FQNEAQ come from the germline V gene. Trimming removed 5 bases from V and 3 bases from J; junction bases left unmatched: 6. The CDR3 consists of 16 residues. The CDR3: CASSMFGTSGSYEQYF. Here the CDR3 DNA reads TGTGCCAGCAGCATGTTTGGGACTAGCGGGAGCTACGAGCAGTACTTC.

The chain employs TRBV7-8 and TRBJ2-5; TRBD2 is a possible D gene (5 bases). The CDR3 sequence is 14 residues long. Germline V gene lookup returns CDR1 SGHVS and CDR2 FQNEAQ. The V gene lost 3 bases and the J gene lost 5 bases, with 13 bases spanning the gap. The CDR3 is CASSLRALRETQYF. The CDR3 nucleotides are TGTGCCAGCAGCTTGAGGGCCCTGAGGGAGACCCAGTACTTC.

This clonotype was recorded many times. The chain employs TRBV9 and TRBJ2-7, with 7 bases that match TRBD1. Germline values: CDR1 SGDLS, CDR2 YYNGEE. V shed 3 bases and J 3 bases; nucleotides not matched to a gene: 12. This CDR3 comprises 16 residues. Written as DNA, the CDR3 is TGTGCCAGCAGCGCGGCATCCGGGACAGTCTTCTACGAGCAGTACTTC. The encoded protein is CASSAASGTVFYEQYF.

The chain links TRBV28 to TRBJ2-7; weak D call: TRBD2 (5 bases). Trimming took off 3 bases at V and 6 bases at J, with 21 bases between the two ends. Germline lookup yields CDR1 MDHEN and CDR2 SYDVKM. The CDR3 runs to 16 residues. CDR3 DNA sequence: TGTGCCAGCAGTTTCCAAAGGACTCTGCATTCTCCCGAGCAGTACTTC. Translating gives CASSFQRTLHSPEQYF.

This clonotype came up many times. This sequence joins TRBV6-2 or TRBV6-3 and TRBJ2-7, with TRBD2 matching over 8 bases. CDR1 and CDR2 from the germline V gene are MNHEY and SVGEGT. Unmatched junction bases numbered 13, after V lost 0 bases and J lost 6 bases. There are 17 residues in the CDR3. The CDR3 nucleotides read TGTGCCAGCAGTTACTCGACTATCCTAGCGGGTCCCCCCGAGCAGTACTTC. It yields the protein CASSYSTILAGPPEQYF.

The chain joins TRBV6-1 to TRBJ2-3; 7 bases fit TRBD2. Germline CDR1 is MNHNS and CDR2 is SASEGT. With 5 bases clipped from V and 0 bases from J, the junction kept 8 bases outside the gene matches. This CDR3 spans 16 amino acids. For the CDR3, the DNA is TGTGCCAGCAGTCCTCACCAGGGACTAAGCACAGATACGCAGTATTTT. Translating it yields CASSPHQGLSTDTQYF.

The V call is TRBV4-2, the J call TRBJ2-3; 13 bases line up with TRBD2. After removal of 0 bases from V and 6 bases from J, the junction contained 6 bases not matched to a gene. The CDR3 covers 17 residues. Germline CDR1 is LGHNA and CDR2 is YNFKEQ. The CDR3 reads CASSQDGTSGIGDTQYF. In nucleotides, the CDR3 is TGTGCCAGCAGCCAAGACGGGACTAGCGGGATTGGGGATACGCAGTATTTT.

In this sample, this clonotype turned up many times. The chain links TRBV20-1 to TRBJ2-3; TRBD2 might be the D (5 bases). Germline-derived CDR1 and CDR2 are DFQATT and SNEGSKA (reference sequence). This CDR3 is built from 16 residues. V was shortened by 0 bases and J by 0 bases, with 13 bases between the two germline ends. The DNA of the CDR3 is TGCAGTGCTAGAGATAGGAAGAGGGAGAGCACAGATACGCAGTATTTT. Encoded protein: CSARDRKRESTDTQYF.

This CDR3 reads CASSPGGGLIYSYEQYF. The DNA for the CDR3 is TGTGCCAGCAGTCCCGGTGGCGGACTCATTTACTCCTACGAGCAGTACTTC. The J gene is TRBJ2-7, the V gene TRBV27, with D possibly TRBD2 on 5 matching bases. Per the germline V gene, CDR1 is MNHEY and CDR2 is SMNVEV (reference sequence). This CDR3 has 17 amino acids. V lost 5 bases and J lost 0, with 20 bases in between.

This clonotype was picked up many times. The V gene is TRBV5-1, the J gene TRBJ1-1; D call uncertain. This CDR3 spans 11 amino acids. Trimming stripped 3 bases from V and 5 bases from J, with 5 bases between. CDR1 SGHRS and CDR2 YFSETQ come from the germline V gene. CDR3: CASSSTTEAFF. The CDR3 DNA reads as TGCGCCAGCAGCTCCACGACTGAAGCTTTCTTT. The entire variable domain, with the rest obtained from reference TRBV5-1 and TRBJ1-1, is as follows: KAGVTQTPRYLIKTRGQQVTLSCSPISGHRSVSWYQQTPGQGLQFLFEYFSETQRNKGNFPGRFSGRQFSNSRSEMNVSTLELGDSALYLCASSSTTEAFFGQGTRLTVV.

In its sample, this clonotype was seen many times. V is TRBV9 and J is TRBJ2-2, with 8 bases aligning to TRBD1. The V segment lost 0 bases and the J segment 7 bases; nucleotides outside the gene matches: 5. Germline-derived CDR1 and CDR2 are SGDLS and YYNGEE. The CDR3 runs to 15 residues. DNA for the CDR3: TGTGCCAGCAGCGTAGGCCAGGGGGCGGTCGGGGAGCTGTTTTTT. Translated, it gives CASSVGQGAVGELFF. Variable domain in full (rest from reference TRBV9 and TRBJ2-2): DSGVTQTPKHLITATGQRVTLRCSPRSGDLSVYWYQQSLDQGLQFLIQYYNGEERAKGNILERFSAQQFPDLHSELNLSSLELGDSALYFCASSVGQGAVGELFFGEGSRLTVL.

This clonotype showed up many times. The chain combines TRBV20-1 with TRBJ2-1; 9 nucleotides line up with TRBD1. The germline V gene has CDR1 DFQATT and CDR2 SNEGSKA (reference sequence). The CDR3 totals 16 residues. V shed 1 base and J 10 bases; nucleotides not matched to a gene: 14. The DNA for the CDR3 is TGCAGTGCTAGAGCAACATCCGGGACAGGGTACTCGGAGCAGTTCTTC. Protein sequence: CSARATSGTGYSEQFF.

Many counts were recorded for this clonotype. The chain has TRBV4-3 and TRBJ2-7; D ambiguous. Trimming cost V 1 base and J 2 bases, with 9 bases left between them. The V gene's germline CDR1 is LGHNA and CDR2 YSLEER. The CDR3 has 14 amino acids. The CDR3 nucleotides are TGCGCCAGCAGCCAAGGTCTATCCACCTACGAGCAGTACTTC. Residues: CASSQGLSTYEQYF.